The entry below gives a single T cell receptor (beta chain) sequence along with its context. Seattle participants joined during active infection and were tracked over time. The sample is drawn from a study of blood T cell repertoires in COVID-19. Study context: Sites across the United States, Italy and Spain contributed samples from acute and convalescent COVID-19. Sample material is recorded as cDNA or gDNA derived from T cells, B-cell-depleted T cells, or PBMCs.

Source study methods: Reference gene primer amplification in the assay estimated nucleated cell counts. Profiling relied on immunoSEQ multiplex PCR, and the TCRdb table lists in-frame clones only, not all of them. V and J calls and clone size are those listed in that table; D and trimming were worked out from the DNA. The table lists some 180,000 clones, 75% to 85% of them singletons. Germline-derived CDR1 and CDR2 are DFQATT and SNEGSKA (reference sequence). There are 14 residues in the CDR3. With V trimmed by 3 bases and J by 7 bases, 8 bases remained unmatched. Sample: peripheral blood. The sequence was obtained from an elderly woman with COVID-19, enrolled during active disease. The chain combines TRBV20-1 with TRBJ1-4, with 7 positions matching TRBD1. CDR3 in amino acids: CSASGQAISEKLFF. DNA for the CDR3: TGCAGTGCTAGTGGACAGGCTATTTCTGAAAAACTGTTTTTT.